The T cell receptor beta chain described here comes from a study of cytomegalovirus exposure and HLA in healthy donors. On the study more broadly: It was reported in a later analysis that the same platform had been used for the roughly 130 validation repertoires as for the approximately 730 first-cohort repertoires. Broader study findings: TCR beta chains numbering some 160 were designated cytomegalovirus-associated.

The CDR3 runs 14 residues. Per germline, CDR1 WSHSY and CDR2 SAAADI. The ends were cut back, 0 bases at V and 2 bases at J, with 7 bases in the middle. Only in-frame clones appear in the TCRdb table, and some are missing; sequencing was by immunoSEQ multiplex PCR. The repertoire has 200,000 to 300,000 clones, 90% of them found once; the top ten carry 3% to 3.5%. A single count supports this clone. Its antigen is currently unknown. This clonotype was sampled from a woman aged 25 to 45 in good health and CMV-seronegative. Sequenced: PBMCs. This chain links TRBV10-2 with TRBJ2-5; D gene ambiguous. CDR3 protein: CASSESWGQETQYF. The CDR3 DNA reads as TGCGCCAGCAGTGAGTCCTGGGGTCAAGAGACCCAGTACTTC.